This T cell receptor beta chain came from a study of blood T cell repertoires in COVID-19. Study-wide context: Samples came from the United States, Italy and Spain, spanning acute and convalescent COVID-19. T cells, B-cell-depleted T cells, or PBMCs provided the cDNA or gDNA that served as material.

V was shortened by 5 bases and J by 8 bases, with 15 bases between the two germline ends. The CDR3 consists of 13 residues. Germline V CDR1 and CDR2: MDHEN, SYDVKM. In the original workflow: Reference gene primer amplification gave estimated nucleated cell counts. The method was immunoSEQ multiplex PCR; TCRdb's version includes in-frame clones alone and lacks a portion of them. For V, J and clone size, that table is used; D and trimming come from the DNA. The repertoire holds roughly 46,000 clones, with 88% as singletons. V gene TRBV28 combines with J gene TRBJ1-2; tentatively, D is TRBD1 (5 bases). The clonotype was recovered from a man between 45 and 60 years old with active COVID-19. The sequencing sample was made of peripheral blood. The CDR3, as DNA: TGTGCCAGCAGTGCGGACACCTTAGGGGGCTACACCTTC. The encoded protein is CASSADTLGGYTF.